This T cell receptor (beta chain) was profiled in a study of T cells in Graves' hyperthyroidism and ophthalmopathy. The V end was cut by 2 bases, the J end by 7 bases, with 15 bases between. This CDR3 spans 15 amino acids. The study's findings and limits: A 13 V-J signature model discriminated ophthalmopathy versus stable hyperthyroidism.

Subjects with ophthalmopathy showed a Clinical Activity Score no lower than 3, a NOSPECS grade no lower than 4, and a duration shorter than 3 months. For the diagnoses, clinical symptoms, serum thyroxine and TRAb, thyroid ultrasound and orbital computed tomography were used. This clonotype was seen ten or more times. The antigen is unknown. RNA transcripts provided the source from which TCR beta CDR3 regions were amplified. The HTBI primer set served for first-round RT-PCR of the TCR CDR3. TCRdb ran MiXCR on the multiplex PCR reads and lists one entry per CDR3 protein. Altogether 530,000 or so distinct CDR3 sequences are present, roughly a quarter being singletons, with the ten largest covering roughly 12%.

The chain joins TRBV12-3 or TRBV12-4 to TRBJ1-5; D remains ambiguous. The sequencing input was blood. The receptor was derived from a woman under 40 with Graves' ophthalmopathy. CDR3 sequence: CASSLRPGAWQPQHF. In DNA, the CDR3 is TGTGCCAGCAGTTTAAGGCCAGGAGCGTGGCAGCCCCAGCATTTT.